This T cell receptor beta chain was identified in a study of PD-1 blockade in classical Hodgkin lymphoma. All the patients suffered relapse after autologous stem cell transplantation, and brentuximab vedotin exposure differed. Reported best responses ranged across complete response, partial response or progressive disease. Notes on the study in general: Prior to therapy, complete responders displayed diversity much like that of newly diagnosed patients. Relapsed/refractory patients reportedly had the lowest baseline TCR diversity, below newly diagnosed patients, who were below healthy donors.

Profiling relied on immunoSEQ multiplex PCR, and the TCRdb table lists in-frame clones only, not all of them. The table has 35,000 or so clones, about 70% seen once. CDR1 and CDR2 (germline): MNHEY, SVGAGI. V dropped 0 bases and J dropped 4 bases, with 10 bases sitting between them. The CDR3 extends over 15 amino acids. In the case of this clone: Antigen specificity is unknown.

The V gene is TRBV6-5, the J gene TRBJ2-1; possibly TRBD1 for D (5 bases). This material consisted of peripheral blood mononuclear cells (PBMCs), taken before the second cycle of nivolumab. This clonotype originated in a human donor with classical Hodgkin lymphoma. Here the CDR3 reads CASSYSERGYNEQFF. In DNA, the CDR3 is TGTGCCAGCAGTTACTCAGAAAGGGGATACAATGAGCAGTTCTTC.